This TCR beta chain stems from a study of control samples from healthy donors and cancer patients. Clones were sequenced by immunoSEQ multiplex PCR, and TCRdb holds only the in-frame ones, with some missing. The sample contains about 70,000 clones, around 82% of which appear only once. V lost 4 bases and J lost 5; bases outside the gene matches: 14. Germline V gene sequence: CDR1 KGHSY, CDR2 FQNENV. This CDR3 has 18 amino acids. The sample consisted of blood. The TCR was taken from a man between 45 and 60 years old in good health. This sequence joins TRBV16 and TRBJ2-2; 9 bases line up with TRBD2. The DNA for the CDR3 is TGTGCCAGCAGCCCGCTAGGTACGAGCGGGGGGCCGACCGGGGAGCTGTTTTTT. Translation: CASSPLGTSGGPTGELFF. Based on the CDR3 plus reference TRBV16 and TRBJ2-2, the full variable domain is GEEVAQTPKHLVRGEGQKAKLYCAPIKGHSYVFWYQQVLKNEFKFLISFQNENVFDETGMPKERFSAKCLPNSPCSLEIQATKLEDSAVYFCASSPLGTSGGPTGELFFGEGSRLTVL.